The sequence of this TCR beta chain was determined in a study of T cells after yellow fever vaccination. A remark on this clonotype: Its antigen is not identified.

Synthesis of TCR cDNA relied on 5'RACE template switching, which attached a universal primer site and UMIs. In TCRdb, the 5' RACE reads were re-called with MiXCR into one record per CDR3 protein. The table includes around 120,000 distinct CDR3 sequences, about 16% detected once. Study-level findings and limits: From the bulk population, abundant clonotypes could contaminate and appear within FACS-sorted repertoires.

In germline, CDR1 is MDHEN, CDR2 SYDVKM. Trimming shortened V by 5 bases and J by 0 bases, and 11 bases separated the two germline ends. CDR3 length equals 15 residues. Sequenced material: CD8+ T cells sorted from PBMCs, taken 5 days after the yellow fever booster vaccination. The chain is built from TRBV28 and TRBJ1-5; no definite D call. This clonotype was sampled from a man between 18 and 35 years old who received the YFV17D yellow fever vaccine. The CDR3 loop reads CASSLISYSNQPQHF. CDR3 DNA: TGTGCCAGCAGTCTCATCTCCTATAGCAATCAGCCCCAGCATTTT.